The next 29 T cell receptor beta chains were all read from a single sample in a study of T cells in women clearing cervical HPV infection. Only in-frame clones appear in the TCRdb table, and some are missing; sequencing was by immunoSEQ multiplex PCR. The sample table sets out over 15,000 clones. Sequences were obtained from blood buffy coat. These TCRs come from a woman aged 18-70 years with a cervical HPV16 infection that either progressed to CIN3+ or cleared (not recorded which).

Comments on this clone: The CDR3 goes on 3 residues after the read ends, and that part is filled in from the germline J gene. The chain carries TRBV20-1 and TRBJ2-5; 12 nucleotides agree with TRBD2. V was pared by 6 bases and J by 2 bases, with 4 bases of the junction left unmatched. The CDR3 contains 14 residues. The V gene's germline CDR1 is DFQATT and CDR2 SNEGSKA (reference sequence). CDR3 protein: CSAGTSGRQETQYF. The CDR3 DNA, read in part, is TGCAGTGCGGGGACTAGCGGGCGTCAAGAGACC.

Frequency places this clone as medium-sized. The read terminates 3 residues before the CDR3 end, so the remaining end is supplied by the germline J gene. The J gene is TRBJ1-6, the V gene TRBV2; a possible D gene is TRBD1 (5 bases). Germline V gene data show CDR1 as SNHLY and CDR2 as FYNNEI. V shed 6 bases and J shed 10 bases, with 13 bases lying between them. The CDR3 covers 13 residues. CDR3 loop: CASRGRVGSPLHF. The CDR3 bases that were read are TGTGCCAGCAGGGGCAGGGTTGGGTCACCC.

Concerning this clone: The missing CDR3 end, 3 residues past where the read stops, is filled in from the germline J gene. The chain joins TRBV6-4 to TRBJ1-1; 8 nucleotides match TRBD1. The CDR3 runs 14 residues. With 2 bases clipped from V and 4 bases from J, the junction kept 3 bases outside the gene matches. CDR1 MRHNA and CDR2 SNTAGT come from the germline V gene. CDR3 in amino acids: CASSDTDRGTEAFF. The CDR3 DNA, read in part, is TGTGCCAGCAGTGACACCGACAGGGGCACTGAA.

Considering frequency, this clone is medium-sized. Sequencing ends 3 residues short of the CDR3 end; the germline J gene provides the rest. The chain links TRBV20-1 to TRBJ2-5; 9 bases align to TRBD2. Germline V gene lookup returns CDR1 DFQATT and CDR2 SNEGSKA (reference sequence). The J segment lost 3 bases and the V segment lost 0 bases, leaving 11 bases of the junction unmatched. The CDR3 contains 17 residues. The CDR3 DNA, read in part, is TGCAGTGCTAGAGATATGGTAGCGGGGGCTTTGGAAGAGACC. Its translation: CSARDMVAGALEET. From start to end, the CDR3 is CSARDMVAGALEETQYF.

Comment on this clone: The junction does not match germline at one end; this may be a read error. The CDR3 end falls 3 residues outside the read, so it is completed with the germline J gene. The chain is built from TRBV30 and TRBJ1-2; TRBD1 matches at 8 bases. CDR1 is GTSNPN and CDR2 is SVGIG in the germline V gene (reference sequence). The CDR3 contains 13 residues. The CDR3 spells CAGRTGSYYGYTF. The CDR3 bases that were read are TGTGCCGGGAGGACAGGGTCTTACTATGGC.

The CDR3 bases that were read are TGTGCCAGCAGCCTGCGAGACAGGGGCAATCAGCCC. Protein: CASSLRDRGNQP. The whole CDR3 is CASSLRDRGNQPQHF. J is TRBJ1-5 and V is TRBV5-6; 7 bases are shared with TRBD1. The CDR3 goes on 3 residues after the read ends, and that part is filled in from the germline J gene. The germline gives CDR1 SGHDT, CDR2 YYEEEE. This CDR3 comprises 15 residues. The V gene end was trimmed by 4 bases and the J gene end by 2 bases; junction bases not matched to a gene: 6.

A remark on this clone: The read falls 3 residues short of the CDR3 end, and the missing part is taken from the germline J gene. The gene calls are TRBV27 and TRBJ2-4; 10 bases fit TRBD1. The CDR3 covers 18 residues. Germline V gene data show CDR1 as MNHEY and CDR2 as SMNVEV (reference sequence). V was clipped by 6 bases and J by 0 bases; unmatched bases: 11. CDR3 amino acids: CASSPGTGVRLAKNIQYF. The covered CDR3 bases are TGTGCCAGCAGCCCCGGGACAGGGGTCCGTCTAGCCAAAAACATT.

As regards this clone: The CDR3 extends 3 residues past the end of the read, so its final part is completed from the germline J gene. The chain carries TRBV10-3 and TRBJ2-1; 7 bases are a match to TRBD2. Germline CDR1 and CDR2: ENHRY and SYGVKD. With 2 bases clipped from V and 5 bases from J, the junction kept 9 bases outside the gene matches. The CDR3 extends over 16 amino acids. The CDR3 here is CAISERGGEGDNEQFF. Partial CDR3 DNA: TGTGCCATCAGTGAGAGGGGCGGGGAGGGAGACAATGAG.

With regard to this clone: The read halts 3 residues ahead of the CDR3 end, with the missing end drawn from the germline J gene. The gene calls are TRBV2 and TRBJ2-3; TRBD1 agrees at 8 bases. V gave up 6 bases and J gave up 7 bases; unmatched junction bases: 12. The germline gives CDR1 SNHLY, CDR2 FYNNEI. The CDR3 contains 15 residues. This CDR3 is CASSKTGGGLNTQYF. The part of the CDR3 DNA that was read is TGTGCCAGCAGCAAAACAGGGGGTGGATTGAATACG.

Points on this clone: The CDR3 goes on 3 residues after the read ends, and that part is filled in from the germline J gene. This rearrangement joins TRBV24-1 to TRBJ1-4, with a tentative D call TRBD1 (6 bases). CDR1 and CDR2 from the germline V gene are KGHDR and SFDVKD. The CDR3 totals 13 residues. The sequenced part of the CDR3 DNA is TGTGCCACCAGTGAATTGACGACAGGCCTA. Its translation: CATSELTTGL. The CDR3 in its entirety is CATSELTTGLLFF.

A remark on this clone: Germline is not matched at one junction end, which may reflect a read error. Sequencing ends 3 residues short of the CDR3 end; the germline J gene provides the rest. V and J are TRBV4-2 and TRBJ2-3, with TRBD1 matching 7 bases. Germline V lookup: CDR1 LGHNA, CDR2 YNFKEQ. CDR3 size: 15 residues. The CDR3 sequence: CASSQIGGAGDTQYF. The sequenced part of the CDR3 DNA is TGCGCCAGCAGCCAAATAGGGGGCGCGGGAGATACG.

Details on this clone: The DNA ends 3 residues before the CDR3 does, and the rest of the CDR3 is filled in from the germline J gene. The rearrangement joins TRBV10-3 to TRBJ2-1; possibly TRBD2 for D (6 bases). With 7 bases removed from V and 4 bases from J, the gap between germline ends came to 23 bases. Germline V CDR1 and CDR2: ENHRY, SYGVKD. This CDR3 is 17 amino acids long. CDR3 DNA, as far as it was read: TGTGCCATCACTGAACGGGGCGGGGCTCCTTCTTACAATGAG. Amino acid sequence: CAITERGGAPSYNE. The CDR3 reads in full as CAITERGGAPSYNEQFF.

As to this clone: One junction end disagrees with the germline gene, perhaps due to a read error. The read falls 3 residues short of the CDR3 end, and the missing part is taken from the germline J gene. The chain carries TRBV4-2 and TRBJ1-5; TRBD1 aligns across 7 bases. CDR3 length: 15 residues. Germline lookup yields CDR1 LGHNA and CDR2 YNFKEQ. Here the CDR3 reads CASSQERRGHQPQHF. The part of the CDR3 DNA that was read is TGCGCCAGCAGCCAAGAAAGAAGGGGGCATCAGCCC.

CDR3: CASSYGLAGPQTQYF. Incomplete CDR3 DNA: TGTGCCAGCAGTTACGGGCTAGCGGGGCCTCAGACC. V usage is TRBV6-2 or TRBV6-3 and J usage is TRBJ2-5; TRBD2 matches at 9 bases. Read coverage stops 3 residues before the CDR3 terminus; the germline J gene supplies the remainder. CDR1 and CDR2 (germline): MNHEY, SVGEGT. This CDR3 has 15 residues. The ends lost 2 bases at V and 6 bases at J; junction bases unmatched: 7.

Concerning this clone: The read gets to within 3 residues of the CDR3 end, and the germline J gene fills in the rest. V and J are TRBV7-9 and TRBJ1-4, with 7 bases matching TRBD1. Unmatched junction bases numbered 6, after V lost 5 bases and J lost 6 bases. The CDR3 length is 14 residues. Germline V gives CDR1 SEHNR, CDR2 FQNEAQ (reference sequence). The DNA read from the CDR3 is TGTGCCAGCAGCACTGACAGGGTCCATGAAAAA. Its translation: CASSTDRVHEK. In full, the CDR3 is CASSTDRVHEKLFF.

The chain's CDR3 is CAWSVPIEIQETQYF. The CDR3 bases that were read are TGTGCCTGGAGTGTACCAATAGAGATACAAGAGACC. The chain joins TRBV30 to TRBJ2-5; D call uncertain. The sequenced fragment ends 3 residues before the CDR3 boundary, so the rest is inferred from the germline J gene. Germline loops: CDR1 GTSNPN, CDR2 SVGIG (reference sequence). The CDR3 spans 15 residues. V was shortened by 0 bases and J by 2 bases, with 13 bases between the two germline ends.

Points on this clone: The read falls 3 residues short of the CDR3 end, and the missing part is taken from the germline J gene. The chain carries TRBV9 and TRBJ2-5; 14 nucleotides align to TRBD2. V lost 3 bases and J lost 0; bases outside the gene matches: 7. Germline CDR1 SGDLS, CDR2 YYNGEE. CDR3 length: 18 residues. CDR3 region: CASSAGLAGAQYQETQYF. CDR3 DNA (partial): TGTGCCAGCAGCGCGGGACTAGCGGGGGCTCAGTACCAAGAGACC.

Note on this clone: The read gets to within 3 residues of the CDR3 end, and the germline J gene fills in the rest. The chain employs TRBV27 and TRBJ2-1, with 11 positions matching TRBD2. Trimming cost V 5 bases and J 4 bases; bases outside gene matches: 4. This CDR3 contains 15 residues. The germline gives CDR1 MNHEY, CDR2 SMNVEV (reference sequence). The sequenced CDR3 bases are TGTGCCAGCAGTGCGACTAGCGGGGATTACAATGAG. Translating it yields CASSATSGDYNE. The whole CDR3 protein is CASSATSGDYNEQFF.

On this clone itself: The read ends 3 residues before the CDR3 terminus; that terminus is restored from the germline J gene. The V call is TRBV4-1, the J call TRBJ2-6; D call uncertain. This CDR3 spans 15 amino acids. The ends were cut back, 1 base at V and 1 base at J, with 5 bases in the middle. The V gene's germline CDR1 is MGHRA and CDR2 YSYEKL. CDR3 sequence: CASSQVGSGANVLTF. The covered CDR3 bases are TGCGCCAGCAGCCAAGTAGGGTCTGGGGCCAACGTC.

Points on this clone: The read gets to within 3 residues of the CDR3 end, and the germline J gene fills in the rest. The chain couples TRBV12-3 or TRBV12-4 to TRBJ2-3, with 10 bases identical to TRBD2. The CDR3 runs 16 residues. V lost 5 bases, J lost 3 bases, and 8 bases stayed unmatched. The covered CDR3 bases are TGTGCCAGCAGTCCAGTAGCGGGGGGCTTGACAGATACG. Translation: CASSPVAGGLTDT. The whole CDR3 region reads CASSPVAGGLTDTQYF.

On this clone: Read coverage stops 3 residues before the CDR3 terminus; the germline J gene supplies the remainder. J is TRBJ1-1 and V is TRBV10-3; D remains unclear. The CDR3 loop spans 14 amino acids. Germline V gene data show CDR1 as ENHRY and CDR2 as SYGVKD. The germline V and J ends were trimmed by 4 bases and 1 base, with 10 bases remaining between them. The covered CDR3 bases are TGTGCCATCAGTGGACCGGGGAGGAACACTGAA. Amino acid sequence: CAISGPGRNTE. The full CDR3 sequence reads CAISGPGRNTEAFF.

Of note for this clone: The CDR3 goes on 3 residues after the read ends, and that part is filled in from the germline J gene. The V call is TRBV30, the J call TRBJ1-4; 9 nucleotides align to TRBD1. Germline loops: CDR1 GTSNPN, CDR2 SVGIG (reference sequence). V gave up 3 bases and J gave up 3 bases; unmatched junction bases: 5. The CDR3 is 15 amino acids. Here the CDR3 reads CAWRTGGASNEKLFF. CDR3 bases read: TGTGCCTGGAGAACAGGGGGCGCGTCTAATGAAAAA.

Remarks on this clone: The read finishes 3 residues shy of the CDR3 end, and the germline J gene is used to complete it. V and J are TRBV18 and TRBJ2-3, with 16 bases lining up with TRBD2. V was clipped by 0 bases and J by 6 bases; unmatched bases: 3. The CDR3 length is 17 residues. The germline CDR1 and CDR2 sequences are KGHSH and LQKENI. CDR3 DNA, as far as it was read: TGTGCCAGCTCACCACCGGGACTAGCGGGGGGGATGGATACG. Residues: CASSPPGLAGGMDT. The whole CDR3 sequence reads CASSPPGLAGGMDTQYF.

With respect to this clone: The read ends 3 residues shy of where the CDR3 ends; the end is completed using the germline J gene. This chain connects TRBV20-1 to TRBJ1-1, with 7 bases that match TRBD1. The germline V gene encodes CDR1 DFQATT and CDR2 SNEGSKA (reference sequence). V shed 6 bases, J shed 4 bases, and the junction held 20 bases outside the gene matches. The CDR3 is 17 amino acids. The DNA read from the CDR3 is TGCAGTGCAGCGCCACGAGACAGGGTTGGGGGAGTCACTGAA. Amino acid sequence: CSAAPRDRVGGVTE. The whole CDR3 protein reads CSAAPRDRVGGVTEAFF.

Note on this clone: Read coverage stops 3 residues before the CDR3 terminus; the germline J gene supplies the remainder. The V gene is TRBV4-2, the J gene TRBJ1-6; 11 nucleotides match TRBD1. Germline assignment: CDR1 LGHNA and CDR2 YNFKEQ. The CDR3 runs to 17 residues. The ends lost 1 base at V and 8 bases at J; junction bases unmatched: 7. The sequenced part of the CDR3 DNA is TGTGCCAGCAGCCAAGTATTCGGGACAGGGGGGCATTCACCC. It yields the protein CASSQVFGTGGHSP. In full, the CDR3 reads CASSQVFGTGGHSPLHF.

On this clone: The CDR3 end lies 3 residues beyond the end of the read and is filled in from the germline J gene. This chain connects TRBV19 to TRBJ1-5, with 10 nucleotides matching TRBD1. This CDR3 comprises 17 residues. Germline V gene sequence: CDR1 LNHDA, CDR2 SQIVND (reference sequence). V gave up 4 bases and J gave up 5 bases; unmatched junction bases: 11. CDR3 DNA, as far as it was read: TGTGCCAGTAGTACGACCGATCGACAGGGGGCGTATCAGCCC. This sequence encodes CASSTTDRQGAYQP. The whole CDR3 is CASSTTDRQGAYQPQHF.

Incomplete CDR3 DNA: TGCAGCGTAGTGACAGGGAGTAACTCTGGAAACACC. It translates to CSVVTGSNSGNT. The entire CDR3 protein is CSVVTGSNSGNTIYF. The V and J genes are TRBV29-1 and TRBJ1-3; TRBD1 agrees at 7 bases. Read data end 3 residues before the CDR3 end; the end is taken from the germline J gene. The germline V gene has CDR1 SQVTM and CDR2 ANQGSEA. V shed 6 bases and J 0 bases; nucleotides not matched to a gene: 8. The CDR3 extends over 15 amino acids. The full variable domain, with the rest looked up from reference TRBV29-1 and TRBJ1-3, is SAVISQKPSRDICQRGTSLTIQCQVDSQVTMMFWYRQQPGQSLTLIATANQGSEATYESGFVIDKFPISRPNLTFSTLTVSNMSPEDSSIYLCSVVTGSNSGNTIYFGEGSWLTVV.

This clone is labeled medium-sized based on frequency. The DNA ends 3 residues before the CDR3 does, and the rest of the CDR3 is filled in from the germline J gene. The chain combines TRBV19 with TRBJ1-6, with 10 bases that match TRBD1. This CDR3 is built from 18 residues. The germline gives CDR1 LNHDA, CDR2 SQIVND (reference sequence). Trimming took 3 bases from V and 0 from J; bases not matched to a gene: 5. The CDR3 bases that were read are TGTGCCAGTAGTATCCGAAGGACAGGGGGCTCCTATAATTCACCC. Amino acid sequence: CASSIRRTGGSYNSP. The CDR3 in full is CASSIRRTGGSYNSPLHF.

Of note for this clone: The read is 3 residues too short to cover the CDR3 end, so that end is filled in from the germline J gene. The rearrangement uses TRBV11-1 and TRBJ1-2, with 8 nucleotides matching TRBD1. CDR1 SGHAT and CDR2 FQDESV come from the germline V gene (reference sequence). The CDR3 length is 12 residues. The J segment lost 6 bases and the V segment lost 5 bases, leaving 2 bases of the junction unmatched. CDR3 loop: CASSPTGDGYTF. The CDR3 bases that were read are TGTGCCAGCAGCCCGACAGGGGATGGC.